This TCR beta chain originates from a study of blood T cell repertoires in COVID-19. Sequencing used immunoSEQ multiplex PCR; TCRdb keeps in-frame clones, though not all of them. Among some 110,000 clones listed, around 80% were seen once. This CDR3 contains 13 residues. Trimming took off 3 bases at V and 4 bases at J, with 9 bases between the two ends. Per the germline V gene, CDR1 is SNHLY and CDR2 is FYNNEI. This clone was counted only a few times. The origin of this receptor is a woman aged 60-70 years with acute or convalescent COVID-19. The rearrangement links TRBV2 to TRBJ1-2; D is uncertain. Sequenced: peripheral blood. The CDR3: CASSETGSYGYTF. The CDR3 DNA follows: TGTGCCAGCAGTGAGACTGGCAGCTATGGCTACACCTTC.